The clone carrying this TCR beta chain appeared many times. No antigen is known for it. One junction end does not reproduce the germline sequence, and a read error may be involved. TCRdb redid the calling of the reads with MiXCR, one entry per CDR3 protein. Seen here are about a million distinct CDR3 sequences, roughly 30% observed once, and the top ten hold about an eighth. CDR1 and CDR2 from the germline V gene are SGHTA and FQGNSA. The CDR3 consists of 12 residues. The source of the sample is a study of T cell repertoires in cytomegalovirus infection. The wider study: Shared public TCR beta signatures pointed to both CMV infection and a matching HLA type.

Study-level findings and limits: HLA-C-restricted, CMV-specific TCR beta clonotypes were dominant ex vivo. CMV carriers with the relevant HLA were identified by cumulative public TCR beta family frequency.

The sample consisted of cultured CD8+ T cells from PBMCs, taken from culture after CMV antigen stimulation. This TCR came from a human donor in good health (CMV status not recorded). Some clones in this sample may be carry-over from other donors' samples. This chain connects TRBV7-2 to TRBJ2-5; D may be TRBD1 (5 bases). In DNA, the CDR3 is TGTGCCAGCACCTCCCAAAGGGGCAGCGAAAACTTC. Its protein product is CASTSQRGSENF.